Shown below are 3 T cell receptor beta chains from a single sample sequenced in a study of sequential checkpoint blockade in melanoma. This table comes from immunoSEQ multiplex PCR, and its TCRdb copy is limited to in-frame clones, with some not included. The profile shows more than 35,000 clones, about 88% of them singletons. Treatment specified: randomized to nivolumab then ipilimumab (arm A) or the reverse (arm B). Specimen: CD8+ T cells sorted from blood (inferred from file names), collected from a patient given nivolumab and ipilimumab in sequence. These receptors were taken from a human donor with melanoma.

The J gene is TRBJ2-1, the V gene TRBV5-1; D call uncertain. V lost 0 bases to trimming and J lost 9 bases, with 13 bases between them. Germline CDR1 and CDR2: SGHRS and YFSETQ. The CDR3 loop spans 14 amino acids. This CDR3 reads CASSLAPRVSEQFF. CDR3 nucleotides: TGCGCCAGCAGCTTGGCTCCACGTGTCAGTGAGCAGTTCTTC.

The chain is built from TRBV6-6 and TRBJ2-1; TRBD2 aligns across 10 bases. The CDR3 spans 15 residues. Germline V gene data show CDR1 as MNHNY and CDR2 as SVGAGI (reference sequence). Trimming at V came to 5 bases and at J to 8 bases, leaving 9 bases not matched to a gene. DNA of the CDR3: TGTGCCAGCAGTAAAGGGACTAGCGAGAGCGATGAGCAGTTCTTC. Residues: CASSKGTSESDEQFF.

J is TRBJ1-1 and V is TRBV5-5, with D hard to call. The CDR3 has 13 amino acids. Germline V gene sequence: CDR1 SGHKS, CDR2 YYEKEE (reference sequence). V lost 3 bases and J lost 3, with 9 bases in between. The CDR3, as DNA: TGTGCCAGCAGCTCAGGTCCATACACTGAAGCTTTCTTT. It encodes CASSSGPYTEAFF.